Below, 31 T cell receptor beta chains from the same sample are listed, as sequenced in a study of blood T cell repertoires in COVID-19. Repertoires were generated with immunoSEQ multiplex PCR, while TCRdb's copy carries only in-frame clones and drops some. The profile shows under 25,000 clones, 65% to 90% of them singletons. Source material: peripheral blood. Source of these receptors: a woman of 80 years or more with acute or convalescent COVID-19.

The chain is built from TRBV29-1 and TRBJ1-5; 8 nucleotides agree with TRBD1. V gave up 5 bases and J gave up 1 base; unmatched junction bases: 7. Germline CDR1 is SQVTM and CDR2 is ANQGSEA. The CDR3 extends over 15 amino acids. CDR3 in DNA: TGCAGCGTTCACCCGGACAGGGTGAGCAATCAGCCCCAGCATTTT. Translation: CSVHPDRVSNQPQHF.

V is TRBV5-1 and J is TRBJ2-1; 7 nucleotides agree with TRBD2. CDR1 SGHRS and CDR2 YFSETQ come from the germline V gene. CDR3 length: 15 amino acids. Losses at the gene ends were 8 bases for V and 2 bases for J; bases not matched to a gene: 10. CDR3 nucleotide sequence: TGCGCCAGTGCCTCCCCTAGCGGACCCTACAATGAGCAGTTCTTC. Translating it yields CASASPSGPYNEQFF.

This clone was detected a few times. The chain carries TRBV5-8 and TRBJ1-1, with D possibly TRBD1 on 6 matching bases. The CDR3 loop spans 16 amino acids. CDR1 is SGHTS, CDR2 YDEGEE, per germline. V lost 4 bases, J lost 1 base, and 17 bases lay in between. The CDR3 spells CASSRQASRPNTEAFF. The CDR3 nucleotides are TGTGCCAGCAGCCGACAGGCCTCGAGGCCGAACACTGAAGCTTTCTTT.

This clone was detected a few times. This chain uses TRBV25-1 with TRBJ1-1, with D unresolved. Germline V CDR1 and CDR2: MGHDK, SYGVNS. This CDR3 is built from 13 residues. Trimming shortened V by 5 bases and J by 3 bases, and 10 bases separated the two germline ends. CDR3 in DNA: TGTGCCAGCAGTTCGAACTTCCACACTGAAGCTTTCTTT. It codes for CASSSNFHTEAFF.

The chain has TRBV11-2 and TRBJ2-7, with 7 bases that match TRBD1. CDR3 length: 16 amino acids. CDR1 is SGHAT, CDR2 FQNNGV, per germline. Trimming removed 6 bases from V and 5 bases from J; junction bases left unmatched: 16. The CDR3 DNA reads as TGTGCCAGCAGGACTAACAGGGGACCCCCTTGGAACGAGCAGTACTTC. Protein sequence: CASRTNRGPPWNEQYF.

This clone was counted a few times. This rearrangement joins TRBV6-5 to TRBJ1-1; tentatively, D is TRBD1 (5 bases). Trimming removed 0 bases from V and 1 base from J, with 9 bases in between. The CDR3 is 15 amino acids. From germline, CDR1 is MNHEY and CDR2 SVGAGI. Written as DNA, the CDR3 is TGTGCCAGCAGTTACTCGGGGGGAAGGAACACTGAAGCTTTCTTT. It translates to CASSYSGGRNTEAFF.

This clone was seen more than once but under ten times. The V and J genes are TRBV25-1 and TRBJ2-5, with TRBD2 as a possible D gene (5 bases). This CDR3 has 13 residues. CDR1 is MGHDK and CDR2 is SYGVNS in the germline V gene. The V end was cut by 8 bases, the J end by 3 bases, with 13 bases between. CDR3 DNA: TGTGCCAGCGGCCGAGGAGGCAAAGAGACCCAGTACTTC. This gives the protein CASGRGGKETQYF.

The chain recombines TRBV7-9 with TRBJ2-3; D gene ambiguous. V was shortened by 5 bases and J by 10 bases, with 16 bases between the two germline ends. The CDR3 sequence is 13 residues long. CDR1 is SEHNR, CDR2 FQNEAQ, per germline (reference sequence). Here the CDR3 reads CASSLTGSYAQYF. CDR3 DNA: TGTGCCAGCAGCCTTACCGGGTCTTATGCGCAGTATTTT.

The genes are TRBV5-4 and TRBJ2-5; 8 bases match TRBD2. Germline lookup yields CDR1 SGHNT and CDR2 YYREEE (reference sequence). The CDR3 covers 13 residues. Trimming at V came to 4 bases and at J to 4 bases, leaving 3 bases not matched to a gene. The CDR3 protein is CASSAGGGETQYF. CDR3 DNA sequence: TGTGCCAGCAGCGCCGGGGGGGGAGAGACCCAGTACTTC.

This clone was detected only once. CDR3 sequence (DNA): TGTGCCAGCAGCGACGCGGCAGGGAAAGCAAACACCATATATTTT. This codes for CASSDAAGKANTIYF. J is TRBJ1-3 and V is TRBV6-2 or TRBV6-3; a weak D match, TRBD1 (5 bases). Germline CDR1 and CDR2: MNHEY and SVGEGT. The V end lost 6 bases, the J end lost 6 bases, and 18 bases lay between the germline ends. This CDR3 spans 15 amino acids.

This clone was found a few times. This chain joins TRBV30 and TRBJ2-7, with a tentative D call TRBD1 (6 bases). The germline CDR1 and CDR2 sequences are GTSNPN and SVGIG (reference sequence). The V end was cut by 3 bases, the J end by 6 bases, with 15 bases between. CDR3 length: 13 amino acids. CDR3 loop: CAWSKKGGREQYF. The CDR3 DNA follows: TGTGCCTGGAGCAAAAAAGGGGGACGCGAGCAGTACTTC.

In nucleotides, the CDR3 is TGTGCCGTAGGACTCGGGAGCAATCAGCCCCAGCATTTT. This codes for CAVGLGSNQPQHF. V and J are TRBV5-6 and TRBJ1-5, with D unresolved. Looked up from germline, CDR1 is SGHDT and CDR2 is YYEEEE. There are 13 residues in the CDR3. V was clipped by 10 bases and J by 1 base, with 12 bases between them.

This clone was counted a single time. V is TRBV19 and J is TRBJ2-5, with 8 bases fitting TRBD1. Germline V CDR1 and CDR2: LNHDA, SQIVND (reference sequence). J lost 2 bases, V lost 4 bases, and 6 bases had no gene match. The CDR3 is 15 residues long. The CDR3 loop reads CASSTRQGRQETQYF. The CDR3 nucleotides are TGTGCCAGTAGTACCCGACAGGGGCGACAAGAGACCCAGTACTTC.

This chain's CDR3 is CASSQGLAEQETQYF. Here the CDR3 DNA reads TGCGCCAGCAGCCAGGGACTAGCAGAACAAGAGACCCAGTACTTC. This chain links TRBV4-1 with TRBJ2-5, with 9 bases fitting TRBD2. V trimming: 3 bases; J trimming: 2 bases; junction bases outside the gene matches: 4. Looked up from germline, CDR1 is MGHRA and CDR2 is YSYEKL. The CDR3 is made up of 15 amino acids.

The chain recombines TRBV2 with TRBJ2-3; 11 bases map to TRBD1. The germline gives CDR1 SNHLY, CDR2 FYNNEI. CDR3 length: 14 amino acids. V shed 6 bases, J shed 6 bases, and the junction held 5 bases outside the gene matches. The DNA for the CDR3 is TGTGCCAGCAGCAAGGACAGGGGGCCCGATACGCAGTATTTT. Its translation is CASSKDRGPDTQYF.

This chain joins TRBV6-2 or TRBV6-3 and TRBJ1-5; possibly TRBD1 for D (5 bases). In germline, CDR1 is MNHEY, CDR2 SVGEGT. This CDR3 spans 15 amino acids. Trimming stripped 4 bases from V and 0 bases from J, with 10 bases between. CDR3 bases: TGTGCCAGCAGTTTGACAGCTTATAGCAATCAGCCCCAGCATTTT. Its translation: CASSLTAYSNQPQHF.

This chain uses TRBV4-1 with TRBJ2-7; D is unclear. V gave up 5 bases and J gave up 1 base, with 24 bases separating them. CDR1 and CDR2 from the germline V gene are MGHRA and YSYEKL. The CDR3 length is 18 residues. The CDR3 nucleotides are TGCGCCAGCAGCATCGCGGTCCCGGCGACTGGATTGTCCTACGAGCAGTACTTC. Translated: CASSIAVPATGLSYEQYF.

The rearrangement links TRBV9 to TRBJ2-3, with D possibly matching TRBD2 (5 bases). Germline CDR1 reads SGDLS; CDR2 reads YYNGEE. V shed 0 bases and J shed 4 bases, with 12 bases lying between them. This CDR3 spans 15 amino acids. CDR3: CASSVGGFSADTQYF. The CDR3 DNA reads as TGTGCCAGCAGCGTAGGAGGGTTCTCAGCAGATACGCAGTATTTT.

The J gene is TRBJ1-3, the V gene TRBV7-2, with D unresolved. V gave up 3 bases and J gave up 2 bases, with 8 bases separating them. Germline V gene lookup returns CDR1 SGHTA and CDR2 FQGNSA. The CDR3 extends over 14 amino acids. CDR3 bases: TGTGCCAGCAGCTTCGGCGGCACTGGAAACACCATATATTTT. Translation gives CASSFGGTGNTIYF.

This clone has ten or more counts. This chain connects TRBV2 to TRBJ1-2, with 9 bases lining up with TRBD1. Germline CDR1 is SNHLY and CDR2 is FYNNEI. The CDR3 runs to 17 residues. With 3 bases clipped from V and 3 bases from J, the junction kept 11 bases outside the gene matches. The CDR3 is CASSDQRTGDFYYGYTF. The CDR3 nucleotides are TGTGCCAGCAGTGATCAAAGGACAGGGGATTTTTACTATGGCTACACCTTC.

This chain links TRBV30 with TRBJ2-4, with unresolved D. Trimming removed 0 bases at V and 0 bases at J, with 6 bases between. Germline values: CDR1 GTSNPN, CDR2 SVGIG (reference sequence). This CDR3 has 14 amino acids. The DNA of the CDR3 is TGTGCCTGGAGTGTTGGGCAAGCCAAAAACATTCAGTACTTC. Translating it yields CAWSVGQAKNIQYF. Together with reference TRBV30 and TRBJ2-4, the CDR3 gives the full variable domain: SQTIHQWPATLVQPVGSPLSLECTVEGTSNPNLYWYRQAAGRGLQLLFYSVGIGQISSEVPQNLSASRPQDRQFILSSKKLLLSDSGFYLCAWSVGQAKNIQYFGAGTRLSVL.

The chain joins TRBV2 to TRBJ2-3; TRBD1 agrees at 7 bases. The CDR3 consists of 15 residues. Looked up from germline, CDR1 is SNHLY and CDR2 is FYNNEI. Germline trimming cut 6 bases from V and 2 bases from J; bases unmatched to any gene: 8. The CDR3 DNA is TGTGCCAGCAGCTCTCTCGGGACAGTCACAGATACGCAGTATTTT. Amino acid sequence: CASSSLGTVTDTQYF. The full variable domain, completed using reference TRBV2 and TRBJ2-3, is EPEVTQTPSHQVTQMGQEVILRCVPISNHLYFYWYRQILGQKVEFLVSFYNNEISEKSEIFDDQFSVERPDGSNFTLKIRSTKLEDSAMYFCASSSLGTVTDTQYFGPGTRLTVL.

V is TRBV7-9 and J is TRBJ1-1; D uncertain. Between the trimmed V and J ends, which lost 2 bases and 8 bases, there was a span of 6 bases. CDR1 is SEHNR and CDR2 is FQNEAQ in the germline V gene (reference sequence). This CDR3 region has 11 residues. The CDR3 region is CASSLPGEAFF. CDR3 nucleotide sequence: TGTGCCAGCAGCTTACCGGGGGAAGCTTTCTTT.

The V call is TRBV29-1, the J call TRBJ1-2, with TRBD1 as a possible D gene (5 bases). The CDR3 totals 11 residues. Germline CDR1 SQVTM, CDR2 ANQGSEA. V dropped 7 bases and J dropped 2 bases, with 8 bases sitting between them. CDR3 DNA sequence: TGCAGCGCGACAGAGAACTATGGCTACACCTTC. Amino acid sequence: CSATENYGYTF.

The chain uses TRBV7-2 and TRBJ2-7; D gene uncertain. The V end was cut by 1 base, the J end by 2 bases, with 9 bases between. The CDR3 has 14 amino acids. In germline, CDR1 is SGHTA, CDR2 FQGNSA. CDR3 in amino acids: CASSLGMEPYEQYF. The CDR3 DNA reads TGTGCCAGCAGCTTAGGTATGGAGCCCTACGAGCAGTACTTC.

By its share, this clone is medium-sized. The rearrangement uses TRBV7-9 and TRBJ2-3; 8 bases map to TRBD2. Germline V gives CDR1 SEHNR, CDR2 FQNEAQ (reference sequence). This CDR3 region has 16 residues. The V gene end was trimmed by 4 bases and the J gene end by 3 bases; junction bases not matched to a gene: 9. CDR3 in amino acids: CASSSGGEDGTDTQYF. CDR3 DNA: TGTGCCAGCAGCTCCGGGGGGGAGGATGGGACAGATACGCAGTATTTT.

The sample holds one count of this clone. This chain uses TRBV28 with TRBJ1-2; 7 bases agree with TRBD1. The V and J ends lost 5 bases and 4 bases, in that order; junction bases with no gene match: 7. This CDR3 is built from 14 residues. Germline CDR1 reads MDHEN; CDR2 reads SYDVKM. The CDR3 region has the DNA TGTGCCAGCAGTCCGGGGGGGACAGTCTATGGCTACACCTTC. Its protein product is CASSPGGTVYGYTF.

This clone has a handful of counts. This chain uses TRBV24-1 with TRBJ2-1, with 9 bases identical to TRBD1. The V segment lost 4 bases and the J segment 8 bases; nucleotides outside the gene matches: 11. The CDR3 is 16 residues long. The germline gives CDR1 KGHDR, CDR2 SFDVKD. The DNA for the CDR3 is TGTGCCACCAGTGACCGAGGGACAGGGCGGGACGATGAGCAGTTCTTC. Its protein product is CATSDRGTGRDDEQFF.

The chain has TRBV2 and TRBJ1-2; D might be TRBD1 (5 bases). The V gene's germline CDR1 is SNHLY and CDR2 FYNNEI. Trimming pared 6 bases from V and 4 bases from J, leaving 15 bases between. This CDR3 spans 14 amino acids. The CDR3 nucleotides are TGTGCCAGCAGGGGGGGGACTATACTCTATGGCTACACCTTC. Amino acids: CASRGGTILYGYTF.

This clone was recorded a few times. J is TRBJ1-1 and V is TRBV30; unclear D gene. V was clipped by 4 bases and J by 2 bases, with 14 bases between them. The length of the CDR3 is 14 residues. CDR1 is GTSNPN and CDR2 is SVGIG in the germline V gene (reference sequence). The CDR3 bases are TGTGCCTGGACCGCTGGGCTACTCAACACTGAAGCTTTCTTT. This translates into CAWTAGLLNTEAFF.

The genes are TRBV5-1 and TRBJ1-1, with D perhaps TRBD1 (5 bases). This CDR3 has 14 amino acids. From germline, CDR1 is SGHRS and CDR2 YFSETQ. V gave up 4 bases and J gave up 3 bases, with 13 bases separating them. CDR3 in amino acids: CASSGARDDTEAFF. The DNA of the CDR3 is TGCGCCAGCAGCGGCGCCAGGGATGACACTGAAGCTTTCTTT.